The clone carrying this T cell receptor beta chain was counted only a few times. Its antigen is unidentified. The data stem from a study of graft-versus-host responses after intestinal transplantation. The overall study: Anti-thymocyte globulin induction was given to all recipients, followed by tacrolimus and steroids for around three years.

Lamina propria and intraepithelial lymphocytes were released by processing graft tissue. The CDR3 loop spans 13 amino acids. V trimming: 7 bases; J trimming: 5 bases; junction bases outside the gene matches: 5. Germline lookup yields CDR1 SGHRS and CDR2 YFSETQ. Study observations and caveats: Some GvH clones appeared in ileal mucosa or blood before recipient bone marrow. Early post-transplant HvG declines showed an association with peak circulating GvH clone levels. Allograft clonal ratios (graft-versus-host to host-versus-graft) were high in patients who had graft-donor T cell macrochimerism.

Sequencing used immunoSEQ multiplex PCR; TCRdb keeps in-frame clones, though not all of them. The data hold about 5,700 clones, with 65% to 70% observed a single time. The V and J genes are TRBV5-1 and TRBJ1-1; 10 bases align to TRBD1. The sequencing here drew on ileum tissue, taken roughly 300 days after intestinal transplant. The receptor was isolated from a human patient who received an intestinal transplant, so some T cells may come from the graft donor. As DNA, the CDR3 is TGCGCCAGCTCCCGGGACAGGGGAACTGAAGCTTTCTTT. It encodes CASSRDRGTEAFF.